Below are 29 T cell receptor beta chains sequenced from a single sample in a study of blood T cell repertoires in COVID-19. Sequencing was performed with immunoSEQ multiplex PCR; in TCRdb, only in-frame clones are kept and a portion is missing. The repertoire includes around 110,000 clones, 80% to 90% of them detected once, and approximately 1.3% sits in the top ten. The specimen sequenced was peripheral blood. The receptors derive from a man between 35 and 55 years old with acute or convalescent COVID-19.

This chain links TRBV20-1 with TRBJ2-7; D gene uncertain. Germline V gene data show CDR1 as DFQATT and CDR2 as SNEGSKA (reference sequence). V lost 1 base and J 4 bases, leaving 5 bases between the germline ends. This CDR3 is built from 11 residues. In nucleotides, the CDR3 is TGCAGTGCTAGAGCTAAGTACGAGCAGTACTTC. The encoded protein is CSARAKYEQYF.

The CDR3 DNA is TGTGCCAGCAGCTTAGGGACTAGCGGGGGTCCCGGGGAGCTGTTTTTT. Its protein product is CASSLGTSGGPGELFF. The chain recombines TRBV7-2 with TRBJ2-2; TRBD2 matches at 13 bases. The CDR3 is 16 residues long. V was clipped by 1 base and J by 6 bases; unmatched bases: 2. Germline loops: CDR1 SGHTA, CDR2 FQGNSA.

In its sample, this clone was seen once. The V and J genes are TRBV7-2 and TRBJ2-7; possible D gene TRBD1, 6 bases. Trimming cost V 5 bases and J 1 base, with 12 bases left between them. The CDR3 runs 14 residues. CDR1 and CDR2 (germline): SGHTA, FQGNSA. CDR3: CASSQRTGSYEQYF. The CDR3 nucleotides read TGTGCCAGCAGCCAACGAACAGGGTCCTACGAGCAGTACTTC.

This CDR3 reads CASSQVGQINEQFF. The CDR3 DNA follows: TGTGCCAGCAGCCAAGTGGGACAGATCAATGAGCAGTTCTTC. V and J are TRBV14 and TRBJ2-1, with 7 bases lining up with TRBD1. Germline V gene lookup returns CDR1 SGHDN and CDR2 FVKESK. The CDR3 consists of 14 residues. V was pared by 1 base and J by 6 bases, with 3 bases of the junction left unmatched.

This chain connects TRBV6-4 to TRBJ1-5; TRBD1 matches at 8 bases. The length of the CDR3 is 16 residues. The V and J ends lost 6 bases and 2 bases, in that order; junction bases with no gene match: 9. Germline V gene lookup returns CDR1 MRHNA and CDR2 SNTAGT. CDR3 residues: CASSPGQGYRNQPQHF. CDR3 nucleotides: TGTGCCAGCAGCCCCGGACAGGGCTATCGCAATCAGCCCCAGCATTTT.

The genes are TRBV5-1 and TRBJ2-2; tentative D call: TRBD1 (5 bases). The CDR3 sequence is 15 residues long. Germline V CDR1 and CDR2: SGHRS, YFSETQ. The germline V and J ends were trimmed by 2 bases and 4 bases, with 12 bases remaining between them. The CDR3 DNA follows: TGCGCCAGCAGCTTCTCGAGACAGTCCACCGGGGAGCTGTTTTTT. Translating gives CASSFSRQSTGELFF.

This clone occurred once. The rearrangement links TRBV19 to TRBJ2-3; TRBD2 agrees at 7 bases. CDR1 is LNHDA, CDR2 SQIVND, per germline (reference sequence). The V segment lost 8 bases and the J segment 3 bases; nucleotides outside the gene matches: 5. The CDR3 extends over 13 amino acids. CDR3 protein: CASRGEGTDTQYF. The DNA for the CDR3 is TGTGCCAGTCGCGGGGAGGGAACAGATACGCAGTATTTT.

This chain joins TRBV15 and TRBJ2-1; 14 bases are a match to TRBD2. The CDR3 totals 17 residues. Losses at the gene ends were 5 bases for V and 2 bases for J; bases not matched to a gene: 5. Germline CDR1 reads LNHNV; CDR2 reads YYDKDF (reference sequence). DNA of the CDR3: TGTGCCACCAGCCGACCGGGACTAGCGGGGGCCTACAATGAGCAGTTCTTC. This encodes CATSRPGLAGAYNEQFF.

The rearrangement joins TRBV5-4 to TRBJ2-1, with 9 bases lining up with TRBD2. This CDR3 has 15 residues. J lost 8 bases, V lost 1 base, and 7 bases had no gene match. Per the germline V gene, CDR1 is SGHNT and CDR2 is YYREEE (reference sequence). The CDR3 region is CASSLNAGGVDEQFF. CDR3 in DNA: TGTGCCAGCAGCTTGAATGCGGGGGGGGTAGATGAGCAGTTCTTC.

V usage is TRBV7-2 and J usage is TRBJ2-1; D unresolved. The CDR3 runs 11 residues. Trimming took 5 bases from V and 5 from J, leaving 4 bases between them. Germline assignment: CDR1 SGHTA and CDR2 FQGNSA. The chain's CDR3 is CASSTHNEQFF. DNA for the CDR3: TGTGCCAGCAGCACTCACAATGAGCAGTTCTTC.

The rearrangement joins TRBV18 to TRBJ2-1; no reliable D call. The CDR3 length is 15 residues. V lost 3 bases, J lost 3 bases, and 12 bases lay in between. Germline V gives CDR1 KGHSH, CDR2 LQKENI. The chain's CDR3 is CASSPLTTNYNEQFF. As DNA, the CDR3 is TGTGCCAGCTCACCTCTGACAACAAACTACAATGAGCAGTTCTTC.

This chain joins TRBV24-1 and TRBJ2-1; 9 positions match TRBD1. V lost 7 bases to trimming and J lost 10 bases; unmatched junction nucleotides: 13. CDR3 length: 15 residues. Germline loops: CDR1 KGHDR, CDR2 SFDVKD. The CDR3 loop is CATSYRGLEHEEQFF. In DNA, the CDR3 is TGTGCCACCAGCTACAGGGGGCTTGAACACGAGGAGCAGTTCTTC.

The chain carries TRBV7-8 and TRBJ2-7, with 12 bases identical to TRBD1. V trimming: 8 bases; J trimming: 3 bases; junction bases outside the gene matches: 5. This CDR3 is 14 amino acids long. Germline values: CDR1 SGHVS, CDR2 FQNEAQ. CDR3 nucleotides: TGTGCCAGCCTCGGGACAGGGGGCTTCTACGAGCAGTACTTC. This gives the protein CASLGTGGFYEQYF.

This rearrangement joins TRBV9 to TRBJ1-1; tentative D call: TRBD1 (5 bases). From germline, CDR1 is SGDLS and CDR2 YYNGEE. V shed 0 bases and J shed 0 bases, with 9 bases lying between them. The CDR3 runs 15 residues. CDR3 bases: TGTGCCAGCAGCGTAGACAGGACCATGAACACTGAAGCTTTCTTT. Protein sequence: CASSVDRTMNTEAFF.

Written as DNA, the CDR3 is TGTGCCAGTAGTGCGCGGGGGGCTAGTGTCTATGGCTACACCTTC. This codes for CASSARGASVYGYTF. The gene calls are TRBV19 and TRBJ1-2; D possibly corresponds to TRBD1 (6 bases). The CDR3 contains 15 residues. The V and J ends lost 5 bases and 4 bases respectively, with 17 bases between them. In germline, CDR1 is LNHDA, CDR2 SQIVND (reference sequence).

The rearrangement links TRBV19 to TRBJ2-1; 10 bases map to TRBD2. The CDR3 runs 16 residues. Germline loops: CDR1 LNHDA, CDR2 SQIVND (reference sequence). The V segment lost 3 bases and the J segment 9 bases; nucleotides outside the gene matches: 11. CDR3 nucleotide sequence: TGTGCCAGTAGTATCGGGAGCGGGGGGGTAAGGGGTGAGCAGTTCTTC. It yields the protein CASSIGSGGVRGEQFF.

V gene TRBV3-1 (or the pseudogene TRBV3-2) combines with J gene TRBJ2-7; D is unclear. The V gene's germline CDR1 is LGHDT and CDR2 YNNKEL (reference sequence). The CDR3 is 13 residues long. V lost 3 bases and J 4 bases, leaving 10 bases between the germline ends. The CDR3 DNA follows: TGTGCCAGCAGCCATCTGACACGATACGAGCAGTACTTC. Translated: CASSHLTRYEQYF.

The chain has TRBV7-9 and TRBJ2-2; the match to TRBD1 covers 7 bases. The trim removed 5 bases at V and 6 bases at J, leaving 15 bases unmatched. Germline CDR1 and CDR2: SEHNR and FQNEAQ (reference sequence). This CDR3 spans 17 amino acids. This CDR3 is CASSQPRQGGLPGELFF. The CDR3 DNA reads as TGTGCCAGCAGCCAACCGCGACAGGGCGGGCTCCCCGGGGAGCTGTTTTTT.

The CDR3 DNA reads as TGTGCCAGCAGCCCTGGACAGGGGACGGGTGAGCAGTTCTTC. It translates to CASSPGQGTGEQFF. The chain combines TRBV7-8 with TRBJ2-1, with TRBD1 identical over 9 bases. The CDR3 loop spans 14 amino acids. J gave up 9 bases and V 5 bases, and 8 bases lay outside the gene matches. Germline CDR1 SGHVS, CDR2 FQNEAQ.

The rearrangement joins TRBV27 to TRBJ2-7, with TRBD1 as a possible D gene (5 bases). The CDR3 contains 13 residues. The V end lost 5 bases, the J end lost 6 bases, and 14 bases lay between the germline ends. In germline, CDR1 is MNHEY, CDR2 SMNVEV (reference sequence). CDR3 DNA: TGTGCCAGCAGTCAAATTCCAGGGTTCGAGCAGTACTTC. As protein: CASSQIPGFEQYF.

The chain links TRBV27 to TRBJ1-6; 7 nucleotides match TRBD1. Losses at the gene ends were 5 bases for V and 9 bases for J; bases not matched to a gene: 4. The CDR3 spans 13 residues. CDR1 is MNHEY, CDR2 SMNVEV, per germline (reference sequence). CDR3 loop: CASSQQGRSPLHF. The DNA of the CDR3 is TGTGCCAGCAGTCAACAGGGGCGTTCACCCCTCCACTTT.

The chain has TRBV18 and TRBJ2-5; TRBD1 aligns across 8 bases. The germline V gene encodes CDR1 KGHSH and CDR2 LQKENI. This CDR3 is built from 15 residues. V lost 2 bases, J lost 2 bases, and 4 bases stayed unmatched. The CDR3 loop is CASSPKRTGQETQYF. CDR3 sequence (DNA): TGTGCCAGCTCACCAAAGCGGACAGGGCAAGAGACCCAGTACTTC.

The chain recombines TRBV24-1 with TRBJ2-3; TRBD1 might be the D (6 bases). Germline V gene data show CDR1 as KGHDR and CDR2 as SFDVKD. The CDR3 length is 13 residues. Trimming stripped 3 bases from V and 4 bases from J, with 7 bases between. The CDR3 DNA sequence: TGTGCCACCAGTGATGGGGGCGCAGATACGCAGTATTTT. Its protein product is CATSDGGADTQYF.

The J gene is TRBJ1-2, the V gene TRBV15, with D uncertain. Germline V lookup: CDR1 LNHNV, CDR2 YYDKDF (reference sequence). With 1 base removed from V and 5 bases from J, the gap between germline ends came to 11 bases. The CDR3 sequence is 14 residues long. CDR3 DNA sequence: TGTGCCACCAGCAGAGGTCCGGGTTTTTATGGCTACACCTTC. Protein: CATSRGPGFYGYTF.

As concerns this clone: The sample has other DNA sequences that encode this CDR3 too. The chain uses TRBV7-3 and TRBJ2-1; TRBD2 aligns across 12 bases. The CDR3 has 14 amino acids. Germline loops: CDR1 SGHTA, CDR2 FQGTGA. J lost 7 bases, V lost 5 bases, and 3 bases had no gene match. In nucleotides, the CDR3 is TGTGCCAGCAGCCTAGCGGGAGGGTTAAATGAGCAGTTCTTC. It is translated as CASSLAGGLNEQFF.

The chain links TRBV27 to TRBJ2-7, with D maybe TRBD1 (6 bases). Germline CDR1 is MNHEY and CDR2 is SMNVEV (reference sequence). This CDR3 comprises 12 residues. V was trimmed by 4 bases and J by 4 bases, leaving 8 bases between them. The CDR3: CASSSQGYEQYF. CDR3 nucleotides: TGTGCCAGCAGTTCACAGGGATACGAGCAGTACTTC.

This clone has a handful of counts. The rearrangement links TRBV11-2 to TRBJ2-4; 7 bases agree with TRBD1. This CDR3 comprises 14 residues. V lost 6 bases and J lost 8; bases outside the gene matches: 10. Germline CDR1 SGHAT, CDR2 FQNNGV. CDR3 protein: CASSPTSTGDIQYF. CDR3 coding DNA: TGTGCCAGCAGTCCTACTTCTACAGGGGACATTCAGTACTTC.

The chain joins TRBV19 to TRBJ2-7, with 10 bases matching TRBD1. This CDR3 has 15 amino acids. Germline CDR1 LNHDA, CDR2 SQIVND (reference sequence). The V gene end was trimmed by 5 bases and the J gene end by 2 bases; junction bases not matched to a gene: 6. This CDR3 reads CASSPRDRGPYEQYF. CDR3 nucleotide sequence: TGTGCCAGTAGTCCGCGGGACAGGGGCCCCTACGAGCAGTACTTC.

The chain is built from TRBV2 and TRBJ2-5; 11 nucleotides line up with TRBD1. Trimming at V came to 8 bases and at J to 1 base, leaving 3 bases not matched to a gene. The CDR3 has 14 amino acids. Germline V CDR1 and CDR2: SNHLY, FYNNEI. The CDR3 coding sequence is TGTGCCAGCGGGACAGGGGGGCGCCAAGAGACCCAGTACTTC. It codes for CASGTGGRQETQYF. The variable domain in full, completed from reference TRBV2 and TRBJ2-5, reads EPEVTQTPSHQVTQMGQEVILRCVPISNHLYFYWYRQILGQKVEFLVSFYNNEISEKSEIFDDQFSVERPDGSNFTLKIRSTKLEDSAMYFCASGTGGRQETQYFGPGTRLLVL.